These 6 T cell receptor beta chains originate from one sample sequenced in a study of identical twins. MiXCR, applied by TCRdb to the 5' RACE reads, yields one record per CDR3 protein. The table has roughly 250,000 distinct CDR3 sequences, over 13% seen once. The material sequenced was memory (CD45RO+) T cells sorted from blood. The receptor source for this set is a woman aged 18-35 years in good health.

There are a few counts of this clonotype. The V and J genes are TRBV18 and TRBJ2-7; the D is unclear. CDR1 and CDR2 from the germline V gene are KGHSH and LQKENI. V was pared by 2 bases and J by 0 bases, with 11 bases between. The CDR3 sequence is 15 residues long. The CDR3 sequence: CASSPGDLSSYEQYF. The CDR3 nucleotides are TGTGCCAGCTCACCAGGGGATCTCAGCTCCTACGAGCAGTACTTC.

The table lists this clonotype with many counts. The CDR3 sequence: CASSPMGSYNEQFF. In nucleotides, the CDR3 is TGTGCCAGCAGCCCGATGGGCTCCTACAATGAGCAGTTCTTC. J is TRBJ2-1 and V is TRBV7-2; no reliable D call. V was shortened by 5 bases and J by 0 bases, with 8 bases between the two germline ends. The CDR3 spans 14 residues. Germline CDR1 reads SGHTA; CDR2 reads FQGNSA.

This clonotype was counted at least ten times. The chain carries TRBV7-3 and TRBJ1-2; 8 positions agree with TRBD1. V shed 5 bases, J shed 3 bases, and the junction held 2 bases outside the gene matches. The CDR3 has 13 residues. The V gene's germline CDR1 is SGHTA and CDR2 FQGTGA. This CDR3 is CASSPGQDYGYTF. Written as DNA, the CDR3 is TGTGCCAGCAGCCCGGGACAGGACTATGGCTACACCTTC.

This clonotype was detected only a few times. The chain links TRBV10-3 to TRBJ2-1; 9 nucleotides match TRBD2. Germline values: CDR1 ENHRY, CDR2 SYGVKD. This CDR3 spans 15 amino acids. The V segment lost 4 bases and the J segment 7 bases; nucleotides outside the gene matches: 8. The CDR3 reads CAISGRGGASNEQFF. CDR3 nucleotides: TGTGCCATCAGTGGACGCGGGGGGGCCTCGAATGAGCAGTTCTTC.

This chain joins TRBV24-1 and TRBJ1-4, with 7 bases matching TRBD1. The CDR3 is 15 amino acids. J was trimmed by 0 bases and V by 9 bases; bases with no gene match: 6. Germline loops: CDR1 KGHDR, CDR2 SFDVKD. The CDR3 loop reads CATGKRGPTNEKLFF. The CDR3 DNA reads TGTGCCACCGGGAAGAGGGGGCCAACTAATGAAAAACTGTTTTTT.

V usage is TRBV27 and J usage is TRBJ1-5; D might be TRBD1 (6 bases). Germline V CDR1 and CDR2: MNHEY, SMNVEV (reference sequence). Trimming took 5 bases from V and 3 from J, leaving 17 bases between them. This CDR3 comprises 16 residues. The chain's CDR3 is CASSTLSGTHNQPQHF. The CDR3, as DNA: TGTGCCAGCAGTACCCTATCCGGGACACACAATCAGCCCCAGCATTTT.